One sample yielded the 10 T cell receptor beta chains listed below, sequenced in a study of T cells after yellow fever vaccination. TCRdb used MiXCR to reprocess the 5' RACE reads, holding one entry per CDR3 protein. Of 250,000 to 300,000 distinct CDR3 sequences listed, about 5.2% were seen once; the top ten hold under 3.5%. The sequencing here drew on CD4+ T cells sorted from PBMCs, taken on the day of the yellow fever booster vaccination. These TCRs come from a man between 18 and 29 years old who received the YFV17D yellow fever vaccine.

In this sample, this clonotype turned up a few times. The CDR3 region is CSASPGNNEQFF. The CDR3 DNA reads as TGCAGTGCCAGTCCGGGAAACAATGAGCAGTTCTTC. The genes are TRBV20-1 and TRBJ2-1; D may be TRBD2 (5 bases). Trimming took 6 bases from V and 5 from J, leaving 11 bases between them. CDR1 and CDR2 from the germline V gene are DFQATT and SNEGSKA (reference sequence). The CDR3 covers 12 residues.

This clonotype was detected a few times. The rearrangement uses TRBV6-5 and TRBJ2-3, with D maybe TRBD2 (6 bases). V dropped 8 bases and J dropped 0 bases, with 12 bases sitting between them. This CDR3 comprises 14 residues. The germline V gene has CDR1 MNHEY and CDR2 SVGAGI. CDR3 DNA: TGTGCCAGCGCCCGGGACTGGAGCACAGATACGCAGTATTTT. Amino acid sequence: CASARDWSTDTQYF.

In its sample, this clonotype was seen a few times. CDR3 sequence reads: CASSQDFWGGYTF. Written as DNA, the CDR3 is TGCGCCAGCAGCCAAGATTTTTGGGGCGGCTACACCTTC. V is TRBV4-3 and J is TRBJ1-2, with D perhaps matching TRBD1 (5 bases). Germline CDR1 and CDR2: LGHNA and YSLEER. The CDR3 covers 13 residues. Trimming left V 0 bases short and J 8 bases short, with 10 bases between.

The gene calls are TRBV5-1 and TRBJ1-5, with 7 bases that match TRBD1. The CDR3 spans 16 residues. The V and J ends lost 1 base and 0 bases, in that order; junction bases with no gene match: 4. Per germline, CDR1 SGHRS and CDR2 YFSETQ. The CDR3 DNA is TGCGCCAGCAGCTTGACAGGGGCGTTTAGCAATCAGCCCCAGCATTTT. This codes for CASSLTGAFSNQPQHF.

This clonotype was seen at least ten times. The V gene is TRBV4-3, the J gene TRBJ1-1, with D hard to call. The CDR3 totals 13 residues. Germline V lookup: CDR1 LGHNA, CDR2 YSLEER. The V end was cut by 2 bases, the J end by 1 base, with 5 bases between. CDR3 bases: TGCGCCAGCAGCCAACAGGAGAACACTGAAGCTTTCTTT. This translates into CASSQQENTEAFF.

This clonotype has just a few counts. The V gene is TRBV6-6, the J gene TRBJ1-4; 7 nucleotides match TRBD1. This CDR3 contains 14 residues. Germline CDR1 MNHNY, CDR2 SVGAGI (reference sequence). The J segment lost 4 bases and the V segment lost 5 bases, leaving 4 bases of the junction unmatched. CDR3 residues: CASSTTGFNEKLFF. CDR3 bases: TGTGCCAGCAGTACGACAGGGTTTAATGAAAAACTGTTTTTT.

J is TRBJ2-5 and V is TRBV5-1; D perhaps matches TRBD1 (6 bases). The CDR3 spans 15 residues. Deletions cut 2 bases from V and 5 bases from J, with 16 bases between. Germline CDR1 reads SGHRS; CDR2 reads YFSETQ. CDR3 DNA sequence: TGCGCCAGCAGCTTCCTAGGGGGTTCAGACGAGACCCAGTACTTC. Translation gives CASSFLGGSDETQYF.

This clonotype was picked up a small number of times. The chain has TRBV12-3 or TRBV12-4 and TRBJ1-2; D is uncertain. The CDR3 length is 12 residues. V lost 4 bases to trimming and J lost 7 bases, with 10 bases between them. The CDR3 region has the DNA TGTGCCAGCAGTTCTAGGACGGGTGGCTACACCTTC. The encoded protein is CASSSRTGGYTF.

This clonotype was recorded a few times. V and J are TRBV4-3 and TRBJ1-1; unclear D gene. Germline CDR1 is LGHNA and CDR2 is YSLEER. CDR3 length equals 16 residues. V lost 1 base to trimming and J lost 3 bases, with 15 bases between them. CDR3 amino acids: CASSQGIRGVDTEAFF. The CDR3 bases are TGCGCCAGCAGCCAAGGGATCCGGGGTGTGGACACTGAAGCTTTCTTT.

This clonotype was seen at least ten times. This chain uses TRBV12-3 or TRBV12-4 with TRBJ2-1; TRBD2 might be the D (6 bases). The length of the CDR3 is 13 residues. The germline V and J ends were trimmed by 7 bases and 4 bases, with 11 bases remaining between them. The CDR3 coding sequence is TGTGCCAGCAAGGAGGGAGATTACAATGAGCAGTTCTTC. It is translated as CASKEGDYNEQFF.